Following are 8 T cell receptor beta chains from one sample sequenced in a study of blood T cells in healthy people across ages. A J-beta primer mix and a sample-barcoded 5' primer were used in a second PCR of about 6 to 12 cycles. TCRdb re-analysed the 5' RACE reads in MiXCR, keeping a single row per CDR3 protein. The sample lists some 370,000 distinct CDR3 sequences; about 55% were seen once. The sample was blood. These receptors all stem from a man between 60 and 75 years old in good health.

The chain combines TRBV12-3 or TRBV12-4 with TRBJ2-6; 14 bases map to TRBD2. V shed 5 bases and J 0 bases; nucleotides not matched to a gene: 6. This CDR3 contains 19 residues. CDR3 sequence reads: CASSLGTSGGSSGANVLTF. Written as DNA, the CDR3 is TGTGCCAGCAGTCTCGGGACTAGCGGGGGTAGCTCTGGGGCCAACGTCCTGACTTTC.

This rearrangement joins TRBV29-1 to TRBJ1-2; a weak D match, TRBD1 (6 bases). The germline V gene has CDR1 SQVTM and CDR2 ANQGSEA. Trimming shortened V by 4 bases and J by 7 bases, and 19 bases separated the two germline ends. This CDR3 has 14 amino acids. This CDR3 is CSVVVVGGGCGYTF. The CDR3 DNA reads TGCAGCGTTGTTGTAGTAGGGGGTGGTTGTGGCTACACCTTC.

The gene calls are TRBV5-5 and TRBJ2-6, with D unclear. The germline V gene has CDR1 SGHKS and CDR2 YYEKEE (reference sequence). The V and J ends lost 3 bases and 0 bases respectively, with 16 bases between them. The CDR3 totals 18 residues. The CDR3 is CASSSLPSSDSGANVLTF. The CDR3 nucleotides read TGTGCCAGCAGCTCGCTCCCCTCTTCCGACTCTGGGGCCAACGTCCTGACTTTC.

Remarks on this clonotype: At one end, the junction sequence differs from germline, possibly due to a read error. The chain is built from TRBV20-1 and TRBJ1-2; 7 bases fit TRBD1. Germline V CDR1 and CDR2: DFQATT, SNEGSKA (reference sequence). This CDR3 contains 14 residues. In nucleotides, the CDR3 is TGCGGTGCTAGAGATGGGGACAGCAACTATGGCTACACCTTC. Translation gives CGARDGDSNYGYTF.

The sample holds a few counts of this clonotype. The chain recombines TRBV7-9 with TRBJ2-5, with TRBD1 identical over 8 bases. The length of the CDR3 is 16 residues. V was pared by 3 bases and J by 7 bases, with 13 bases of the junction left unmatched. Germline CDR1 reads SEHNR; CDR2 reads FQNEAQ (reference sequence). DNA for the CDR3: TGTGCCAGCAGCTTTCCAGGGCAGGGGGCAAGAGGGACCCAGTACTTC. Amino acids: CASSFPGQGARGTQYF.

The sample holds a few counts of this clonotype. This chain joins TRBV6-5 and TRBJ2-7; D is perhaps TRBD2 (6 bases). Per germline, CDR1 MNHEY and CDR2 SVGAGI. V was cut by 10 bases and J by 0 bases, with 19 bases left in between. The CDR3 loop spans 15 amino acids. DNA of the CDR3: TGTGCCACTAGGGGAGCGGGTTCCAGCTCCTACGAGCAGTACTTC. Translating gives CATRGAGSSSYEQYF.

J is TRBJ2-1 and V is TRBV5-1, with a weak D call TRBD2 (6 bases). The ends were cut back, 3 bases at V and 8 bases at J, with 24 bases in the middle. The CDR3 has 17 residues. The germline V gene has CDR1 SGHRS and CDR2 YFSETQ. CDR3 region: CASSSLSATGVLDEQFF. The DNA for the CDR3 is TGCGCCAGCAGCTCCCTCAGTGCGACGGGGGTTTTGGATGAGCAGTTCTTC.

The genes are TRBV6-1 and TRBJ2-4; D is perhaps TRBD1 (5 bases). This CDR3 is built from 17 residues. The V gene lost 2 bases and the J gene lost 1 base, with 15 bases spanning the gap. CDR1 is MNHNS, CDR2 SASEGT, per germline. CDR3 coding DNA: TGTGCCAGCAGTGAATCTTCTCCAGGGTCGGCCAAAAACATTCAGTACTTC. Translation gives CASSESSPGSAKNIQYF.